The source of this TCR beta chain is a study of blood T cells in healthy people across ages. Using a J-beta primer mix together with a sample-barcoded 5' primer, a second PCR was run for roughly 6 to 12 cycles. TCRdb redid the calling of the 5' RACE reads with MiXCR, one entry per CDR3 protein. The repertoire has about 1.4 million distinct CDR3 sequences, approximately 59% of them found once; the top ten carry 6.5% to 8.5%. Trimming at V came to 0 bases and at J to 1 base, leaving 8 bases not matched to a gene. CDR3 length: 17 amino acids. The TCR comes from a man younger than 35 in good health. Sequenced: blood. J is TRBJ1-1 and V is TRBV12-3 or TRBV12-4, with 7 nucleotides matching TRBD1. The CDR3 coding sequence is TGTGCCAGCAGTTTAGCTCTAACAGGGGTAGCGAACACTGAAGCTTTCTTT. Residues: CASSLALTGVANTEAFF.